The clone carrying this TCR beta chain was detected ten times or more. This sample was taken from a study of blood T cell repertoires in COVID-19. For the study at large: The study drew acute and convalescent COVID-19 samples from the United States, Italy and Spain.

The CDR3 has 13 amino acids. V lost 9 bases and J lost 3; bases outside the gene matches: 5. Germline-derived CDR1 and CDR2 are KGHDR and SFDVKD. Original processing methods: Scientists estimated how many nucleated cells there were by amplifying reference gene primers. Clones were sequenced by immunoSEQ multiplex PCR, and TCRdb holds only the in-frame ones, with some missing. V and J calls plus clone size are reproduced from that table; the DNA served to infer D and trimming. The profile shows some 160,000 clones, around 81% of them singletons. Source material: peripheral blood. This clonotype originated in a woman between 45 and 60 years old with acute or convalescent COVID-19. The rearrangement links TRBV24-1 to TRBJ2-3, with TRBD1 identical over 7 bases. CDR3 sequence reads: CATEGAQTDTQYF. The CDR3 coding sequence is TGTGCCACCGAGGGGGCGCAGACAGATACGCAGTATTTT.